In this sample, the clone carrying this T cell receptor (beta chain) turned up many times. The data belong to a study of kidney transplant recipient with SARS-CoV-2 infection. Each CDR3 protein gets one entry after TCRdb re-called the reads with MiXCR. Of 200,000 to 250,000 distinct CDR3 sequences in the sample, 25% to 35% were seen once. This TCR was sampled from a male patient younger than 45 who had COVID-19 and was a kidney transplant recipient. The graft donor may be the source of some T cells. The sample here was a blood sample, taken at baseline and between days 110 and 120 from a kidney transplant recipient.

The CDR3, as DNA: TGCGCCAGCAGTGGGATAATGCTACGCAGAAAGACCTATGGCTACACCTTC. Protein sequence: CASSGIMLRRKTYGYTF. The chain combines TRBV23-1 with TRBJ1-2; D ambiguous. TRBV23-1 is recorded as an ORF, its role being uncertain. Trimming removed 5 bases at V and 4 bases at J, with 23 bases between. CDR3 length: 17 residues.